A single sample is the source of the 18 T cell receptor beta chains below, sequenced in a study of beta chain features in type 1 diabetes. Of the isolated RNA, all was reverse transcribed, and so the sequenced material was expressed TCRB transcripts. Generated by immunoSEQ multiplex PCR, the TCRdb table keeps only in-frame clones and is missing some. This sample yields 850,000 to 900,000 clones, of which around a sixth are seen a single time; around 0.02% belongs to the top ten. Specimen: naive CD4+ T cells from blood. These receptors were collected from a young woman in good health.

The table lists this clone with many counts. The chain links TRBV14 to TRBJ2-5; 8 bases align to TRBD2. The J segment lost 5 bases and the V segment lost 5 bases, leaving 4 bases of the junction unmatched. Germline V CDR1 and CDR2: SGHDN, FVKESK. The CDR3 has 13 amino acids. CDR3 loop: CASSTSGSETQYF. DNA of the CDR3: TGTGCCAGCAGCACCAGCGGGAGTGAGACCCAGTACTTC.

This sequence joins TRBV5-1 and TRBJ2-3; 13 bases fit TRBD2. CDR1 SGHRS and CDR2 YFSETQ come from the germline V gene. Trimming removed 4 bases from V and 2 bases from J; junction bases left unmatched: 4. The CDR3 consists of 16 residues. CDR3 DNA: TGCGCCAGCAGCCAGGGACTAGCGGGAATCACAGATACGCAGTATTTT. It yields the protein CASSQGLAGITDTQYF. Using reference TRBV5-1 and TRBJ2-3 for the parts outside the CDR3, the full variable domain is KAGVTQTPRYLIKTRGQQVTLSCSPISGHRSVSWYQQTPGQGLQFLFEYFSETQRNKGNFPGRFSGRQFSNSRSEMNVSTLELGDSALYLCASSQGLAGITDTQYFGPGTRLTVL.

V gene TRBV5-4 combines with J gene TRBJ2-3, with 12 bases identical to TRBD2. With 4 bases clipped from V and 6 bases from J, the junction kept 15 bases outside the gene matches. Germline CDR1 reads SGHNT; CDR2 reads YYREEE (reference sequence). The CDR3 is made up of 18 amino acids. CDR3 residues: CASSREFGTSGFGDTQYF. For the CDR3, the DNA is TGTGCCAGCAGCCGCGAATTCGGGACTAGCGGGTTTGGGGATACGCAGTATTTT.

This clone was seen a handful of times. The chain joins TRBV11-2 to TRBJ2-1; D is perhaps TRBD2 (6 bases). Deletions cut 1 base from V and 7 bases from J, with 14 bases between. The CDR3 loop spans 15 amino acids. Per germline, CDR1 SGHAT and CDR2 FQNNGV. DNA for the CDR3: TGTGCCAGCAGCTTAGGGCGGGATACCTCAAATGAGCAGTTCTTC. Protein sequence: CASSLGRDTSNEQFF.

The CDR3 DNA reads TGTGCCAGCAGCTTAGTGCTGGGGGAGCAGTTCTTC. It is translated as CASSLVLGEQFF. V gene TRBV7-2 combines with J gene TRBJ2-1; D is unresolved. Trimming took off 1 base at V and 10 bases at J, with 8 bases between the two ends. Germline V gene sequence: CDR1 SGHTA, CDR2 FQGNSA. The CDR3 totals 12 residues.

This chain connects TRBV4-2 to TRBJ1-1; tentative D call: TRBD1 (5 bases). This CDR3 contains 16 residues. Trimming left V 0 bases short and J 3 bases short, with 14 bases between. Germline V gene sequence: CDR1 LGHNA, CDR2 YNFKEQ. The CDR3 region is CASSQDSGREDTEAFF. The CDR3 nucleotides read TGTGCCAGCAGCCAAGATTCGGGCAGGGAGGACACTGAAGCTTTCTTT.

This clone was seen a handful of times. V is TRBV6-6 and J is TRBJ2-7; possibly TRBD1 for D (6 bases). Germline CDR1 is MNHNY and CDR2 is SVGAGI (reference sequence). The CDR3 length is 15 residues. Trimming pared 5 bases from V and 2 bases from J, leaving 16 bases between. CDR3 residues: CASSRNRDTTYEQYF. DNA of the CDR3: TGTGCCAGCAGTCGAAACCGGGACACCACCTACGAGCAGTACTTC.

This chain connects TRBV4-2 to TRBJ1-1; possible D gene TRBD1, 6 bases. The ends were cut back, 3 bases at V and 4 bases at J, with 15 bases in the middle. The CDR3 loop spans 15 amino acids. Germline-derived CDR1 and CDR2 are LGHNA and YNFKEQ. The CDR3 here is CASSQVQGFRTEAFF. The CDR3 coding sequence is TGTGCCAGCAGCCAGGTACAGGGTTTTCGCACTGAAGCTTTCTTT.

The rearrangement joins TRBV28 to TRBJ1-4; TRBD1 aligns across 7 bases. Trimming removed 7 bases from V and 3 bases from J; junction bases left unmatched: 14. CDR1 MDHEN and CDR2 SYDVKM come from the germline V gene. The CDR3 covers 17 residues. The CDR3 DNA follows: TGTGCCAGCAAACCTACAGGGGTCTCGGGTCCTAATGAAAAACTGTTTTTT. Translated: CASKPTGVSGPNEKLFF.

This clone was observed a handful of times. The chain has TRBV7-6 and TRBJ2-2; D not certain. CDR3 length: 14 amino acids. The germline CDR1 and CDR2 sequences are SGHVS and FNYEAQ. Trimming pared 5 bases from V and 2 bases from J, leaving 9 bases between. Written as DNA, the CDR3 is TGTGCCAGCAGCCCTTCTATCAACACCGGGGAGCTGTTTTTT. Translating gives CASSPSINTGELFF.

The chain uses TRBV15 and TRBJ2-5, with no clear D. This CDR3 contains 16 residues. CDR1 is LNHNV and CDR2 is YYDKDF in the germline V gene (reference sequence). V was pared by 4 bases and J by 5 bases, with 20 bases between. The CDR3 loop reads CATSTFAGSVGETQYF. DNA of the CDR3: TGTGCCACCAGCACTTTTGCCGGATCGGTCGGGGAGACCCAGTACTTC.

This clone was recorded a few times. This rearrangement joins TRBV4-3 to TRBJ2-1; TRBD2 matches at 11 bases. Trimming cost V 3 bases and J 5 bases; bases outside gene matches: 6. CDR3 length: 16 residues. CDR1 and CDR2 (germline): LGHNA, YSLEER. CDR3 protein: CASSHLAGGVNNEQFF. CDR3 nucleotide sequence: TGCGCCAGCAGCCACCTAGCGGGAGGAGTTAACAATGAGCAGTTCTTC.

The V call is TRBV11-1, the J call TRBJ1-1; a possible D gene is TRBD1 (5 bases). The CDR3 loop spans 14 amino acids. Germline V gene data show CDR1 as SGHAT and CDR2 as FQDESV (reference sequence). V was pared by 2 bases and J by 7 bases, with 14 bases between. The CDR3 region has the DNA TGTGCCAGCAGCTTACTCGGGGGTAGGAGTGAAGCTTTCTTT. This gives the protein CASSLLGGRSEAFF.

The chain employs TRBV9 and TRBJ2-7, with D possibly being TRBD1 (8 bases). The CDR3 is 15 residues long. Deletions cut 4 bases from V and 0 bases from J, with 14 bases between. From germline, CDR1 is SGDLS and CDR2 YYNGEE. DNA of the CDR3: TGTGCCAGCAGCCAGGGGGCGGGAGACTCCTACGAGCAGTACTTC. This encodes CASSQGAGDSYEQYF.

This clone was observed a handful of times. V is TRBV4-2 and J is TRBJ2-2, with D possibly TRBD1 on 6 matching bases. Germline CDR1 LGHNA, CDR2 YNFKEQ. This CDR3 contains 16 residues. The V end lost 0 bases, the J end lost 6 bases, and 14 bases lay between the germline ends. This CDR3 is CASSQDPQGRAGELFF. The CDR3 DNA reads as TGTGCCAGCAGCCAAGACCCACAGGGAAGGGCCGGGGAGCTGTTTTTT.

The table lists this clone with a few counts. The chain combines TRBV15 with TRBJ2-7; no definite D call. The V gene lost 1 base and the J gene lost 1 base, with 8 bases spanning the gap. CDR1 is LNHNV and CDR2 is YYDKDF in the germline V gene (reference sequence). This CDR3 region has 14 residues. CDR3 amino acids: CATSRVLGSYEQYF. DNA of the CDR3: TGTGCCACCAGCAGAGTCCTTGGATCCTACGAGCAGTACTTC.

The chain uses TRBV7-6 and TRBJ2-5; 10 bases are a match to TRBD2. The ends lost 5 bases at V and 3 bases at J; junction bases unmatched: 9. The CDR3 has 16 residues. The germline gives CDR1 SGHVS, CDR2 FNYEAQ. CDR3 DNA: TGTGCCAGCAGCCGCCGAGCGGGAGGGGTAAAAGAGACCCAGTACTTC. Its protein product is CASSRRAGGVKETQYF. Based on the CDR3 plus reference TRBV7-6 and TRBJ2-5, the full variable domain is GAGVSQSPRYKVTKRGQDVALRCDPISGHVSLYWYRQALGQGPEFLTYFNYEAQQDKSGLPNDRFSAERPEGSISTLTIQRTEQRDSAMYRCASSRRAGGVKETQYFGPGTRLLVL.

The chain is built from TRBV2 and TRBJ1-2; D gene unclear. The CDR3 is made up of 12 amino acids. CDR1 is SNHLY and CDR2 is FYNNEI in the germline V gene. The V end was cut by 3 bases, the J end by 3 bases, with 5 bases between. The CDR3 region has the DNA TGTGCCAGCAGTGAGCAGGACTATGGCTACACCTTC. The encoded protein is CASSEQDYGYTF.